Presented here are 21 T cell receptor beta chains from one specimen sequenced in a study of cytomegalovirus exposure and HLA in healthy donors. Vbeta (60) and Jbeta (13) primers were used in the PCR. Clones were read by immunoSEQ multiplex PCR, and TCRdb kept only the in-frame ones, dropping some. The table has more than 100,000 clones, more than 75% seen once; the top ten hold under 6.5%. The sequenced sample was PBMCs. These receptors came from a young woman in good health and CMV-seronegative.

The genes are TRBV4-1 and TRBJ1-2; D is uncertain. Germline-derived CDR1 and CDR2 are MGHRA and YSYEKL. Trimming pared 5 bases from V and 8 bases from J, leaving 18 bases between. The CDR3 consists of 14 residues. The DNA for the CDR3 is TGCGCCAGCAGCACAACGATAAGGCTGGGCGGCTACACCTTC. Translated, it gives CASSTTIRLGGYTF.

CDR3: CASSLAASLNTEAFF. As DNA, the CDR3 is TGTGCCAGCAGCTTAGCGGCCAGTTTGAACACTGAAGCTTTCTTT. The chain carries TRBV7-9 and TRBJ1-1; D is unclear. Trimming took off 0 bases at V and 0 bases at J, with 8 bases between the two ends. This CDR3 has 15 residues. Germline V CDR1 and CDR2: SEHNR, FQNEAQ (reference sequence).

In its sample, this clone was seen once. The chain's CDR3 is CASSQEGLNQGYSGNTIYF. As DNA, the CDR3 is TGCGCCAGCAGCCAAGAGGGATTAAATCAGGGCTACTCTGGAAACACCATATATTTT. The V call is TRBV4-1, the J call TRBJ1-3; the D gene is possibly TRBD1 (5 bases). Trimming took 0 bases from V and 0 from J, leaving 18 bases between them. Germline V gene data show CDR1 as MGHRA and CDR2 as YSYEKL. The CDR3 is made up of 19 amino acids.

The chain combines TRBV7-6 with TRBJ1-1; TRBD1 is a possible D gene (6 bases). Per the germline V gene, CDR1 is SGHVS and CDR2 is FNYEAQ. V shed 2 bases and J shed 8 bases, with 12 bases lying between them. CDR3 length: 13 amino acids. CDR3 region: CASSLTTGPEAFF. The CDR3 coding sequence is TGTGCCAGCAGCTTAACCACAGGGCCCGAAGCTTTCTTT.

The chain couples TRBV6-5 to TRBJ2-3; TRBD1 aligns across 8 bases. The CDR3 runs to 16 residues. J was trimmed by 1 base and V by 4 bases; bases with no gene match: 7. In germline, CDR1 is MNHEY, CDR2 SVGAGI. Here the CDR3 DNA reads TGTGCCAGCAGTTTCCAGGGGGCACTCGGCACAGATACGCAGTATTTT. Its translation is CASSFQGALGTDTQYF.

This chain connects TRBV30 to TRBJ1-2; a possible D gene is TRBD1 (6 bases). Germline V CDR1 and CDR2: GTSNPN, SVGIG (reference sequence). The CDR3 covers 14 residues. V lost 8 bases and J 8 bases, leaving 24 bases between the germline ends. CDR3 residues: CALTGTPLTEGYTF. In nucleotides, the CDR3 is TGTGCCCTGACCGGGACACCACTAACTGAGGGCTACACCTTC.

V is TRBV19 and J is TRBJ2-5; 7 positions agree with TRBD2. Germline trimming cut 3 bases from V and 5 bases from J; bases unmatched to any gene: 9. CDR3 length: 15 residues. Germline CDR1 is LNHDA and CDR2 is SQIVND (reference sequence). This CDR3 reads CASSITIAAGETQYF. The CDR3 nucleotides are TGTGCCAGTAGTATCACTATCGCAGCGGGGGAGACCCAGTACTTC.

V and J are TRBV19 and TRBJ2-2; 7 bases are shared with TRBD1. The V gene's germline CDR1 is LNHDA and CDR2 SQIVND (reference sequence). The CDR3 spans 17 residues. Unmatched junction bases numbered 9, after V lost 1 base and J lost 4 bases. The CDR3 reads CASSIVYGPGGTGELFF. DNA for the CDR3: TGTGCCAGTAGTATAGTTTACGGGCCAGGGGGCACCGGGGAGCTGTTTTTT.

The chain carries TRBV5-1 and TRBJ2-7; D is possibly TRBD1 (6 bases). Germline CDR1 SGHRS, CDR2 YFSETQ. V shed 5 bases and J shed 3 bases, with 18 bases lying between them. The CDR3 runs to 15 residues. This CDR3 is CASSSTRGYLYEQYF. The CDR3 DNA is TGCGCCAGCAGTTCTACCAGGGGCTACCTCTACGAGCAGTACTTC. Together with reference TRBV5-1 and TRBJ2-7, the CDR3 gives the full variable domain: KAGVTQTPRYLIKTRGQQVTLSCSPISGHRSVSWYQQTPGQGLQFLFEYFSETQRNKGNFPGRFSGRQFSNSRSEMNVSTLELGDSALYLCASSSTRGYLYEQYFGPGTRLTVT.

The chain joins TRBV7-2 to TRBJ2-5, with D possibly matching TRBD1 (6 bases). The CDR3 loop spans 14 amino acids. The germline V gene encodes CDR1 SGHTA and CDR2 FQGNSA. Trimming removed 4 bases at V and 4 bases at J, with 13 bases between. The CDR3 DNA reads TGTGCCAGCAGCTACCAGGACAGCTCAGAGACCCAGTACTTC. The encoded protein is CASSYQDSSETQYF.

The chain combines TRBV18 with TRBJ2-3; D is unresolved. Germline CDR1 KGHSH, CDR2 LQKENI. The V gene lost 0 bases and the J gene lost 8 bases, with 12 bases spanning the gap. The CDR3 is 14 amino acids. The CDR3: CASSPPVRRGTQYF. The CDR3 region has the DNA TGTGCCAGCTCACCACCGGTCCGGAGAGGTACGCAGTATTTT.

The CDR3 is CASSGTGSVGGELFF. DNA for the CDR3: TGCGCCAGCAGCGGAACAGGGAGCGTGGGCGGGGAGCTGTTTTTT. The chain recombines TRBV5-1 with TRBJ2-2, with D possibly being TRBD1 (6 bases). With 4 bases removed from V and 7 bases from J, the gap between germline ends came to 17 bases. The CDR3 is 15 amino acids. Germline-derived CDR1 and CDR2 are SGHRS and YFSETQ.

V and J are TRBV30 and TRBJ1-5, with D possibly being TRBD1 (5 bases). This CDR3 is 15 amino acids long. The germline V and J ends were trimmed by 2 bases and 3 bases, with 14 bases remaining between them. Germline CDR1 and CDR2: GTSNPN and SVGIG (reference sequence). CDR3 loop: CAWSFGLGPNQPQHF. CDR3 in DNA: TGTGCCTGGAGTTTTGGTTTGGGGCCCAATCAGCCCCAGCATTTT.

The chain links TRBV6-5 to TRBJ2-3; TRBD2 aligns across 9 bases. J lost 5 bases, V lost 0 bases, and 6 bases had no gene match. CDR3 length: 16 amino acids. Germline lookup yields CDR1 MNHEY and CDR2 SVGAGI. CDR3 amino acids: CASSYSGGGGEDTQYF. The CDR3 coding sequence is TGTGCCAGCAGTTACTCGGGGGGCGGGGGGGAAGATACGCAGTATTTT.

The chain couples TRBV18 to TRBJ1-1, with 8 positions matching TRBD1. The germline V gene has CDR1 KGHSH and CDR2 LQKENI. This CDR3 has 13 residues. The V segment lost 3 bases and the J segment 10 bases; nucleotides outside the gene matches: 7. The CDR3 coding sequence is TGTGCCAGCTCACCCAATGGACAGGGTGGAGCTTTCTTT. Translated: CASSPNGQGGAFF.

This chain uses TRBV27 with TRBJ2-2; D is unclear. CDR1 is MNHEY and CDR2 is SMNVEV in the germline V gene (reference sequence). V was pared by 7 bases and J by 6 bases, with 12 bases between. The CDR3 runs 13 residues. CDR3 region: CASNQNGAGELFF. For the CDR3, the DNA is TGTGCCAGCAACCAGAATGGTGCCGGGGAGCTGTTTTTT.

The rearrangement joins TRBV25-1 to TRBJ1-2; D gene unclear. Germline lookup yields CDR1 MGHDK and CDR2 SYGVNS. Deletions cut 3 bases from V and 8 bases from J, with 10 bases between. This CDR3 has 12 residues. For the CDR3, the DNA is TGTGCCAGCAGTGACAAAGGAGGGGGCTACACCTTC. As protein: CASSDKGGGYTF.

This clone was picked up one time. The chain recombines TRBV10-3 with TRBJ2-7; a weak D match, TRBD1 (5 bases). The V gene's germline CDR1 is ENHRY and CDR2 SYGVKD. The CDR3 has 12 amino acids. Trimming removed 7 bases from V and 3 bases from J, with 10 bases in between. The CDR3 nucleotides read TGTGCCATCAAGGCAGACAGCTACGAGCAGTACTTC. Its translation: CAIKADSYEQYF.

V is TRBV5-4 and J is TRBJ2-2; 7 bases align to TRBD1. The CDR3 has 17 amino acids. CDR1 SGHNT and CDR2 YYREEE come from the germline V gene (reference sequence). Unmatched junction bases numbered 9, after V lost 4 bases and J lost 0 bases. The CDR3 protein is CASSQGRQGANTGELFF. The CDR3 DNA is TGTGCCAGCAGCCAGGGTCGACAGGGCGCGAACACCGGGGAGCTGTTTTTT. Filled out from reference TRBV5-4 and TRBJ2-2, the complete variable domain reads ETGVTQSPTHLIKTRGQQVTLRCSSQSGHNTVSWYQQALGQGPQFIFQYYREEENGRGNFPPRFSGLQFPNYSSELNVNALELDDSALYLCASSQGRQGANTGELFFGEGSRLTVL.

The V and J genes are TRBV14 and TRBJ2-2; 13 bases agree with TRBD2. The CDR3 runs to 17 residues. Trimming took 4 bases from V and 6 from J; bases not matched to a gene: 8. Germline CDR1 and CDR2: SGHDN and FVKESK. The CDR3 nucleotides read TGTGCCAGCAGCCGAGGACTAGCGGGAGCCCTCGCCGGGGAGCTGTTTTTT. Translated: CASSRGLAGALAGELFF.

The chain has TRBV10-3 and TRBJ2-2, with 9 bases matching TRBD2. The length of the CDR3 is 16 residues. CDR1 ENHRY and CDR2 SYGVKD come from the germline V gene. With V trimmed by 2 bases and J by 1 base, 2 bases remained unmatched. The CDR3 sequence is CAISEAGGLNTGELFF. CDR3 in DNA: TGTGCCATCAGTGAGGCGGGGGGGCTGAACACCGGGGAGCTGTTTTTT.